The 16 T cell receptor beta chains listed next were all sequenced from one sample in a study of glioma-infiltrating T cells after dendritic cell vaccination. Sequencing was performed with immunoSEQ multiplex PCR; in TCRdb, only in-frame clones are kept and a portion is missing. Of roughly 82,000 clones listed, approximately 90% are singletons. The sequencing here drew on blood, taken before dendritic cell vaccination. These receptors were collected from a human donor with glioblastoma.

The chain recombines TRBV23-1 with TRBJ1-4; 10 positions match TRBD1. TRBV23-1 falls under the ORF class, with uncertain function. The CDR3 is 17 amino acids. With 1 base clipped from V and 8 bases from J, the junction kept 10 bases outside the gene matches. This CDR3 reads CASSQYVGGTGEEKLFF. For the CDR3, the DNA is TGCGCCAGCAGTCAATACGTGGGGGGGACAGGGGAAGAAAAACTGTTTTTT.

This clone showed up just once. V usage is TRBV2 and J usage is TRBJ2-7, with 8 bases fitting TRBD2. Germline values: CDR1 SNHLY, CDR2 FYNNEI. Trimming at V came to 4 bases and at J to 6 bases, leaving 8 bases not matched to a gene. The CDR3 extends over 14 amino acids. CDR3 in amino acids: CASSVPGRASEQYF. The CDR3 nucleotides are TGTGCCAGCAGTGTGCCCGGGAGGGCATCCGAGCAGTACTTC. Combining the CDR3 with reference TRBV2 and TRBJ2-7 gives the whole variable domain EPEVTQTPSHQVTQMGQEVILRCVPISNHLYFYWYRQILGQKVEFLVSFYNNEISEKSEIFDDQFSVERPDGSNFTLKIRSTKLEDSAMYFCASSVPGRASEQYFGPGTRLTVT.

The chain uses TRBV9 and TRBJ1-4; D remains ambiguous. The CDR3 contains 14 residues. From germline, CDR1 is SGDLS and CDR2 YYNGEE. V shed 2 bases and J shed 7 bases, with 12 bases lying between them. The CDR3 here is CASSVTQRGEKLFF. The CDR3 DNA reads TGTGCCAGCAGCGTCACCCAACGGGGTGAAAAACTGTTTTTT.

The V call is TRBV5-8, the J call TRBJ2-5; 9 bases map to TRBD1. Trimming took 0 bases from V and 5 from J; bases not matched to a gene: 11. The germline CDR1 and CDR2 sequences are SGHTS and YDEGEE. The CDR3 runs 17 residues. The CDR3 protein is CASSLDILQGAKETQYF. In DNA, the CDR3 is TGTGCCAGCAGCTTGGACATATTACAGGGGGCAAAGGAGACCCAGTACTTC.

The chain is built from TRBV6-1 and TRBJ2-7, with D possibly TRBD1 on 5 matching bases. The CDR3 spans 14 residues. The V end was cut by 6 bases, the J end by 9 bases, with 21 bases between. From germline, CDR1 is MNHNS and CDR2 SASEGT. The CDR3 here is CASSKQEKLRGQYF. DNA of the CDR3: TGTGCCAGCAGCAAACAGGAGAAGCTACGAGGGCAGTACTTC.

The J gene is TRBJ1-5, the V gene TRBV29-1; TRBD1 is a possible D gene (5 bases). The V gene lost 5 bases and the J gene lost 0 bases, with 11 bases spanning the gap. Germline assignment: CDR1 SQVTM and CDR2 ANQGSEA. This CDR3 has 14 amino acids. CDR3 coding DNA: TGCAGCGTTCGGACACTTGATAGCAATCAGCCCCAGCATTTT. Its protein product is CSVRTLDSNQPQHF.

CDR3 amino acids: CASGDSLAYEQYF. Here the CDR3 DNA reads TGTGCCAGCGGGGACAGCTTGGCCTACGAGCAGTACTTC. J is TRBJ2-7 and V is TRBV5-6; 7 bases line up with TRBD1. The CDR3 loop spans 13 amino acids. V lost 7 bases, J lost 2 bases, and 6 bases stayed unmatched. The germline CDR1 and CDR2 sequences are SGHDT and YYEEEE.

The gene calls are TRBV7-3 and TRBJ2-7; a possible D gene is TRBD2 (6 bases). The CDR3 length is 15 residues. Trimming cost V 2 bases and J 0 bases, with 11 bases left between them. In germline, CDR1 is SGHTA, CDR2 FQGTGA. In DNA, the CDR3 is TGTGCCAGCAGCTTATCTAGCGCCGTCTCCTACGAGCAGTACTTC. As protein: CASSLSSAVSYEQYF. Full variable domain (outside the CDR3, taken from reference TRBV7-3 and TRBJ2-7): GAGVSQTPSNKVTEKGKYVELRCDPISGHTALYWYRQSLGQGPEFLIYFQGTGAADDSGLPNDRFFAVRPEGSVSTLKIQRTERGDSAVYLCASSLSSAVSYEQYFGPGTRLTVT.

V gene TRBV5-1 combines with J gene TRBJ2-1; the D gene is possibly TRBD2 (5 bases). The germline V and J ends were trimmed by 0 bases and 6 bases, with 10 bases remaining between them. Germline V gene sequence: CDR1 SGHRS, CDR2 YFSETQ. This CDR3 has 14 residues. The chain's CDR3 is CASSLAPSSNEQFF. For the CDR3, the DNA is TGCGCCAGCAGCTTGGCCCCTAGCTCCAATGAGCAGTTCTTC.

This chain links TRBV29-1 with TRBJ1-1; D gene ambiguous. Trimming pared 6 bases from V and 0 bases from J, leaving 11 bases between. This CDR3 region has 13 residues. CDR1 is SQVTM, CDR2 ANQGSEA, per germline. The CDR3 DNA is TGCAGCGTGAGATCCGAAGTGAACACTGAAGCTTTCTTT. This translates into CSVRSEVNTEAFF. The complete variable domain, with remaining parts taken from reference TRBV29-1 and TRBJ1-1, reads SAVISQKPSRDICQRGTSLTIQCQVDSQVTMMFWYRQQPGQSLTLIATANQGSEATYESGFVIDKFPISRPNLTFSTLTVSNMSPEDSSIYLCSVRSEVNTEAFFGQGTRLTVV.

This chain connects TRBV27 to TRBJ1-4, with D perhaps TRBD1 (5 bases). The V gene's germline CDR1 is MNHEY and CDR2 SMNVEV (reference sequence). The CDR3 contains 14 residues. Trimming removed 7 bases from V and 3 bases from J, with 12 bases in between. For the CDR3, the DNA is TGTGCCAGCAACTTTGCGGGACCTAATGAAAAACTGTTTTTT. It encodes CASNFAGPNEKLFF.

The J gene is TRBJ1-1, the V gene TRBV2; D is undetermined. The CDR3 runs 16 residues. Trimming cost V 5 bases and J 1 base, with 17 bases left between them. CDR1 and CDR2 from the germline V gene are SNHLY and FYNNEI. CDR3 in amino acids: CASSKGWAKGNTEAFF. CDR3 bases: TGTGCCAGCAGTAAAGGGTGGGCAAAAGGGAACACTGAAGCTTTCTTT.

The V call is TRBV30, the J call TRBJ2-7, with D uncertain. Per the germline V gene, CDR1 is GTSNPN and CDR2 is SVGIG (reference sequence). This CDR3 spans 12 amino acids. V lost 0 bases and J lost 2, with 5 bases in between. The CDR3 protein is CAWSVIAYEQYF. The CDR3 DNA reads TGTGCCTGGAGTGTAATAGCCTACGAGCAGTACTTC. The variable domain in full, completed from reference TRBV30 and TRBJ2-7, reads SQTIHQWPATLVQPVGSPLSLECTVEGTSNPNLYWYRQAAGRGLQLLFYSVGIGQISSEVPQNLSASRPQDRQFILSSKKLLLSDSGFYLCAWSVIAYEQYFGPGTRLTVT.

This chain links TRBV6-5 with TRBJ1-2, with 7 bases fitting TRBD1. The CDR3 is made up of 13 amino acids. J lost 8 bases, V lost 5 bases, and 8 bases had no gene match. Germline V CDR1 and CDR2: MNHEY, SVGAGI. CDR3 DNA sequence: TGTGCCAGCAGTGATGGGGACAGAGGGGGCTACACCTTC. Translated, it gives CASSDGDRGGYTF.

The CDR3, as DNA: TGTGCCTGGGGGGCGGGACAGGGTTTCGGAAGAGGCAATGAGCAGTTCTTC. This encodes CAWGAGQGFGRGNEQFF. The V and J genes are TRBV30 and TRBJ2-1, with 9 bases that match TRBD1. This CDR3 has 17 residues. In germline, CDR1 is GTSNPN, CDR2 SVGIG (reference sequence). The junction had 17 bases not matched to a gene; V was cut back by 5 bases and J by 6 bases.

The chain is built from TRBV5-1 and TRBJ1-4; D call uncertain. The CDR3 is 15 amino acids. CDR1 and CDR2 (germline): SGHRS, YFSETQ. The V gene lost 1 base and the J gene lost 8 bases, with 15 bases spanning the gap. The DNA of the CDR3 is TGCGCCAGCAGCTTGAGTCCAACTAATCAAGAAAAACTGTTTTTT. Translated: CASSLSPTNQEKLFF.